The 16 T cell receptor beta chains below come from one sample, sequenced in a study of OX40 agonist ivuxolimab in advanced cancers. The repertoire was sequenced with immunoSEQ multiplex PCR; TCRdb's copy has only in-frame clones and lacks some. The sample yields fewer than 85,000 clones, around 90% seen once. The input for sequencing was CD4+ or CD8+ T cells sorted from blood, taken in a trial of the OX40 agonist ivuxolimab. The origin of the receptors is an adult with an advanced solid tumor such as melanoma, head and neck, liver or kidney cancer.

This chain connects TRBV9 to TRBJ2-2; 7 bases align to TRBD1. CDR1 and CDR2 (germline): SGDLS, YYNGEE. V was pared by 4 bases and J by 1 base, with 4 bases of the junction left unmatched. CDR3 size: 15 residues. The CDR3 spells CASSPRTGNTGELFF. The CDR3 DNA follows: TGTGCCAGCAGCCCACGGACAGGGAACACCGGGGAGCTGTTTTTT. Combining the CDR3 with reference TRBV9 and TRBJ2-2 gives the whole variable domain DSGVTQTPKHLITATGQRVTLRCSPRSGDLSVYWYQQSLDQGLQFLIQYYNGEERAKGNILERFSAQQFPDLHSELNLSSLELGDSALYFCASSPRTGNTGELFFGEGSRLTVL.

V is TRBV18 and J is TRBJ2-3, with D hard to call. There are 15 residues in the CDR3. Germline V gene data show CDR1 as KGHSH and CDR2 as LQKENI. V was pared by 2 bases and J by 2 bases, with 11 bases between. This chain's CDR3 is CASSPVGRPTDTQYF. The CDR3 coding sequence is TGTGCCAGCTCACCAGTGGGTAGGCCCACAGATACGCAGTATTTT.

The CDR3, as DNA: TGCGCCAGCAGCTTGGTTCTAATCACCGGGGAGCTGTTTTTT. This encodes CASSLVLITGELFF. The chain links TRBV5-1 to TRBJ2-2; D is undetermined. The CDR3 consists of 14 residues. Germline CDR1 is SGHRS and CDR2 is YFSETQ. V lost 0 bases and J lost 4, with 7 bases in between.

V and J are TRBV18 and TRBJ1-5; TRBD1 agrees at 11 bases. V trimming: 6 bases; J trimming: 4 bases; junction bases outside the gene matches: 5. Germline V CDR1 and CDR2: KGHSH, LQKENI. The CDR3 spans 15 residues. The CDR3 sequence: CASSGQGAVNQPQHF. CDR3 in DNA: TGTGCCAGCTCCGGACAGGGGGCGGTAAATCAGCCCCAGCATTTT.

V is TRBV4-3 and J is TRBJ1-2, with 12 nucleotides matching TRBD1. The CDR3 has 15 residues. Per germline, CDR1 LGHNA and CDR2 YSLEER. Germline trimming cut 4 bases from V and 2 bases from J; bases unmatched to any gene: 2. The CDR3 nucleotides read TGCGCCAGCAGCCCGGGACAGGGGGCGAACTATGGCTACACCTTC. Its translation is CASSPGQGANYGYTF.

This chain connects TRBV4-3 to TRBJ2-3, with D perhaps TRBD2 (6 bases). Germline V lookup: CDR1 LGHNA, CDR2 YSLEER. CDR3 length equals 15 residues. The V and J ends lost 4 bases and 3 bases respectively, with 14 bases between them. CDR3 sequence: CASSLDPSGTDTQYF. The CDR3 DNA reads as TGCGCCAGCAGCCTCGACCCCAGCGGGACAGATACGCAGTATTTT.

CDR3 nucleotides: TGTGCCAGCAGTTTATCCACTAGCAATCAGCCCCAGCATTTT. This translates into CASSLSTSNQPQHF. This sequence joins TRBV27 and TRBJ1-5, with no clear D. The CDR3 runs to 14 residues. Trimming took off 0 bases at V and 0 bases at J, with 3 bases between the two ends. The germline V gene has CDR1 MNHEY and CDR2 SMNVEV (reference sequence).

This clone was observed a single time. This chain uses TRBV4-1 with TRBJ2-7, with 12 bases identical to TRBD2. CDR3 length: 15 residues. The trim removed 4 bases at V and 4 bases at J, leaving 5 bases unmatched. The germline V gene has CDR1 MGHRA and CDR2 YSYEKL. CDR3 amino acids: CASSPGLAGGYEQYF. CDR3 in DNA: TGCGCCAGCAGCCCGGGACTAGCGGGTGGATACGAGCAGTACTTC.

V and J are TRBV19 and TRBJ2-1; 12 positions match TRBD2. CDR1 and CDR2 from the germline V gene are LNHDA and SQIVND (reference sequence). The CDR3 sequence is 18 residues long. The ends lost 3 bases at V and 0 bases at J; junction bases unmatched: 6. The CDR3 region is CASSIDLAGGSSYNEQFF. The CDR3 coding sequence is TGTGCCAGTAGTATCGATCTAGCGGGGGGGAGCTCCTACAATGAGCAGTTCTTC. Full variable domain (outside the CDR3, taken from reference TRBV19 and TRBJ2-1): DGGITQSPKYLFRKEGQNVTLSCEQNLNHDAMYWYRQDPGQGLRLIYYSQIVNDFQKGDIAEGYSVSREKKESFPLTVTSAQKNPTAFYLCASSIDLAGGSSYNEQFFGPGTRLTVL.

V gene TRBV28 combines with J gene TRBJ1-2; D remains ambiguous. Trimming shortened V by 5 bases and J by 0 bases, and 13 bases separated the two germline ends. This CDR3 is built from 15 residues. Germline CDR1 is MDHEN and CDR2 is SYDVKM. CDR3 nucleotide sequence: TGTGCCAGCAGTCAGCAATCCCTACCTAACTATGGCTACACCTTC. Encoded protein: CASSQQSLPNYGYTF.

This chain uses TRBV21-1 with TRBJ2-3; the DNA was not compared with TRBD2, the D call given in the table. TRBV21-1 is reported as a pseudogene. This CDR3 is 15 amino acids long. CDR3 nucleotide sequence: TGTGCCAGCCCCCAGGCTAGCGGGAGTTCGTATACGCAGTATTTT. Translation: CASPQASGSSYTQYF.

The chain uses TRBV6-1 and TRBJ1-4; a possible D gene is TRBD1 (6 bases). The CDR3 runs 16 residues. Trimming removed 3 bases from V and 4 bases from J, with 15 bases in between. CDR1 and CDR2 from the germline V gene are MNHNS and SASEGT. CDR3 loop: CASSDLGGPDNEKLFF. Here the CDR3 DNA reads TGTGCCAGCAGTGATCTGGGGGGGCCGGATAATGAAAAACTGTTTTTT.

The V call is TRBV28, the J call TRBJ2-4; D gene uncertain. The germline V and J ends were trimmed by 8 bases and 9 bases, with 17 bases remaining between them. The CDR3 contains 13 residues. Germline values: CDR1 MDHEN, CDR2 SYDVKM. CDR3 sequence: CASSPSGPPIQYF. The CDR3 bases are TGTGCCAGCTCCCCTTCCGGCCCACCCATTCAGTACTTC.

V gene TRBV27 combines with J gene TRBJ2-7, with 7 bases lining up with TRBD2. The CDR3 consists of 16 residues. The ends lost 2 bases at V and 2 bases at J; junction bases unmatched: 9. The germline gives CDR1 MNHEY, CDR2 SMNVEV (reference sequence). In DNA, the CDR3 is TGTGCCAGCAGTTTAGGTTTACTAGCGTCTCCCTACGAGCAGTACTTC. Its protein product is CASSLGLLASPYEQYF.

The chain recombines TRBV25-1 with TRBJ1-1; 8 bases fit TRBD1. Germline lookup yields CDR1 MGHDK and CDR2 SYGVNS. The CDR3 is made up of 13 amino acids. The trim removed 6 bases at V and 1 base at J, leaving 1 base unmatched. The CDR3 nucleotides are TGTGCCAGCAGAGGGACAGGGAACACTGAAGCTTTCTTT. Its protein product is CASRGTGNTEAFF.

CDR3 DNA: TGCGCCAGCAGCGAGGCGGGCTACGAGCAGTACTTC. Its translation: CASSEAGYEQYF. This chain uses TRBV5-1 with TRBJ2-7; D perhaps matches TRBD2 (5 bases). Trimming pared 4 bases from V and 3 bases from J, leaving 8 bases between. The CDR3 contains 12 residues. CDR1 and CDR2 (germline): SGHRS, YFSETQ. The entire variable domain, with the rest obtained from reference TRBV5-1 and TRBJ2-7, is as follows: KAGVTQTPRYLIKTRGQQVTLSCSPISGHRSVSWYQQTPGQGLQFLFEYFSETQRNKGNFPGRFSGRQFSNSRSEMNVSTLELGDSALYLCASSEAGYEQYFGPGTRLTVT.